A selection of T cell receptor beta chains follows, all from one sample in a study of post-analysis software for immune sequencing data. TCRdb recomputed calls from the PCR reads with MiXCR, one row per CDR3 protein. The sample includes roughly 540,000 distinct CDR3 sequences, around 34% of them seen just once. Sequencing was performed on blood. These receptors were obtained from a girl between 2 and 17 years old with multiple sclerosis. Each CDR3 is given with its conserved first and last residue. Each record gives: clone size, CDR3 length, D gene, J gene, V gene, CDR3 protein, CDR3 DNA. The D gene is left open where the match is weak. Part of the rows lack a size; the others show once, few, many or a class for expanded clones.

clone_size: -; cdr3_length: 9; d_call: -; j_call: TRBJ1-2; v_call: TRBV20-1; cdr3_aa: CSAIYGYTF; cdr3_nt: TGCAGTGCTATATATGGCTACACCTTC
clone_size: -; cdr3_length: 18; d_call: TRBD2; j_call: TRBJ2-1; v_call: TRBV29-1; cdr3_aa: CSVETGSTSGGIDNEQFF; cdr3_nt: TGCAGCGTTGAGACAGGGTCGACTAGCGGGGGGATCGACAATGAGCAGTTCTTC
clone_size: -; cdr3_length: 15; d_call: TRBD1; j_call: TRBJ1-5; v_call: TRBV6-5; cdr3_aa: CASREGGISNQPQHF; cdr3_nt: TGTGCCAGCAGAGAAGGGGGCATAAGCAATCAGCCCCAGCATTTT
clone_size: few; cdr3_length: 19; d_call: -; j_call: TRBJ1-1; v_call: TRBV6-5; cdr3_aa: CASSYRSPGGGGMNTEAFF; cdr3_nt: TGTGCCAGCAGTTACCGATCACCGGGAGGGGGGGGCATGAACACTGAAGCTTTCTTT
clone_size: -; cdr3_length: 15; d_call: -; j_call: TRBJ1-6; v_call: TRBV10-1; cdr3_aa: CASSESSGSSSPLHF; cdr3_nt: TGCGCCAGCAGTGAGTCCTCGGGGTCAAGTTCACCCCTCCACTTT
clone_size: -; cdr3_length: 14; d_call: TRBD1; j_call: TRBJ2-5; v_call: TRBV7-2; cdr3_aa: CASSFPGGEETQYF; cdr3_nt: TGTGCCAGCAGTTTCCCAGGGGGCGAAGAGACCCAGTACTTC
clone_size: -; cdr3_length: 17; d_call: -; j_call: TRBJ2-6; v_call: TRBV20-1; cdr3_aa: CSARGAGQLSGANVRTF; cdr3_nt: TGCAGTGCTAGAGGCGCGGGACAGCTCTCTGGGGCCAACGTCCGGACTTTC
clone_size: -; cdr3_length: 13; d_call: -; j_call: TRBJ1-1; v_call: TRBV9; cdr3_aa: CASSTDTNTEAFF; cdr3_nt: TGTGCCAGCAGCACTGATACTAACACTGAAGCTTTCTTT
clone_size: once; cdr3_length: 15; d_call: -; j_call: TRBJ2-1; v_call: TRBV12-3/TRBV12-4; cdr3_aa: CASSFGLSGYNEQFF; cdr3_nt: TGTGCCAGCAGTTTTGGGCTCTCAGGGTACAATGAGCAGTTCTTC
clone_size: -; cdr3_length: 13; d_call: -; j_call: TRBJ1-2; v_call: TRBV7-2; cdr3_aa: CASSLTDGWGYTF; cdr3_nt: TGTGCCAGCAGCCTCACAGACGGATGGGGCTACACCTTC
clone_size: many; cdr3_length: 16; d_call: TRBD2; j_call: TRBJ2-1; v_call: TRBV29-1; cdr3_aa: CSAATSGGLPYNEQFF; cdr3_nt: TGCAGCGCTGCGACTAGCGGGGGGTTGCCATACAATGAGCAGTTCTTC
clone_size: few; cdr3_length: 16; d_call: TRBD1; j_call: TRBJ2-3; v_call: TRBV20-1; cdr3_aa: CSARFGQGGMMDTQYF; cdr3_nt: TGCAGTGCCCGATTCGGACAGGGTGGCATGATGGATACGCAGTATTTT
clone_size: -; cdr3_length: 15; d_call: -; j_call: TRBJ2-1; v_call: TRBV5-1; cdr3_aa: CASSLSKTGRNEQFF; cdr3_nt: TGCGCCAGCAGCTTGTCAAAGACAGGGAGGAATGAGCAGTTCTTC
clone_size: -; cdr3_length: 15; d_call: -; j_call: TRBJ1-2; v_call: TRBV15; cdr3_aa: CATSRDEGSDYGYTF; cdr3_nt: TGTGCCACCAGCAGAGATGAGGGGTCCGACTATGGCTACACCTTC
clone_size: -; cdr3_length: 15; d_call: TRBD1; j_call: TRBJ1-2; v_call: TRBV7-8; cdr3_aa: CASSFLGTGGYGYTF; cdr3_nt: TGTGCCAGCAGCTTCCTGGGGACAGGGGGCTATGGCTACACCTTC
clone_size: many; cdr3_length: 12; d_call: -; j_call: TRBJ1-2; v_call: TRBV29-1; cdr3_aa: CSAGSDSYGYTF; cdr3_nt: TGCAGCGCCGGAAGCGACAGTTATGGCTACACCTTC